These 13 T cell receptor beta chains were all obtained from the same sample, sequenced in a study of lymphopenia after photon versus proton radiotherapy (dated by TCRdb to the late 2010s). Libraries were built with the immunoSEQ multiplex PCR assay. What TCRdb holds here is the immuneACCESS table cut down to in-frame rearrangements. Part of the clones is not present; checked against another copy, under half of the missing clones reflect an unresolved V gene, and the others are unexplained. The table for this sample lists more than 50,000 clones; 65% to 85% of them were counted only once. The ten top clones hold just under 30% of the sample. Here the sequenced sample was peripheral blood, taken from a patient treated with photon-based radiotherapy. The receptors here all came from a man aged 50 to 60 with gastric cancer.

The V gene is TRBV11-3, the J gene TRBJ1-2, with D possibly being TRBD1 (6 bases). Trimming removed 5 bases at V and 8 bases at J, with 18 bases between. From germline, CDR1 is SGHNT and CDR2 YENEEA. The CDR3 sequence is 14 residues long. Here the CDR3 reads CASSRTGSLYGYTF. CDR3 nucleotides: TGTGCCAGCAGCCGCACAGGGAGTTTATACGGCTACACCTTC. Drawing the rest from reference TRBV11-3 and TRBJ1-2, the complete variable domain is EAGVVQSPRYKIIEKKQPVAFWCNPISGHNTLYWYLQNLGQGPELLIRYENEEAVDDSQLPKDRFSAERLKGVDSTLKIQPAELGDSAVYLCASSRTGSLYGYTFGSGTRLTVV.

This chain joins TRBV10-1 and TRBJ1-4; 12 nucleotides agree with TRBD1. Germline values: CDR1 WNHNN, CDR2 SYGVQD (reference sequence). With V trimmed by 8 bases and J by 6 bases, 13 bases remained unmatched. The CDR3 covers 17 residues. CDR3 DNA: TGCGCCAGCCCGAACCGGGACAGGGGGCCTCCTTATGAAAAACTGTTTTTT. Protein: CASPNRDRGPPYEKLFF.

The chain employs TRBV15 and TRBJ2-1, with 12 bases aligning to TRBD2. The CDR3 has 18 residues. After removal of 1 base from V and 4 bases from J, the junction contained 8 bases not matched to a gene. The germline V gene has CDR1 LNHNV and CDR2 YYDKDF (reference sequence). In DNA, the CDR3 is TGTGCCACCAGCAGAGCCGTGACTAGCGGGAGTGGTTACAATGAGCAGTTCTTC. Amino acid sequence: CATSRAVTSGSGYNEQFF.

This chain connects TRBV25-1 to TRBJ1-3, with D possibly TRBD1 on 5 matching bases. CDR3 length equals 15 residues. Germline V CDR1 and CDR2: MGHDK, SYGVNS. The V end lost 4 bases, the J end lost 4 bases, and 14 bases lay between the germline ends. CDR3 region: CASSVRGARGNTIYF. CDR3 nucleotides: TGTGCCAGCAGTGTCCGAGGGGCGCGGGGAAACACCATATATTTT.

This clone was counted between two and nine times. DNA for the CDR3: TGTGCCAGCTCACCACTGACAGGGGAGGACTATGGCTACACCTTC. It encodes CASSPLTGEDYGYTF. V and J are TRBV18 and TRBJ1-2; the match to TRBD1 covers 8 bases. Looked up from germline, CDR1 is KGHSH and CDR2 is LQKENI. Trimming cost V 1 base and J 3 bases; bases outside gene matches: 4. The length of the CDR3 is 15 residues.

For the CDR3, the DNA is TGCGCCAGCATGGCGGGCGTCCGCTCCTACAATGAGCAGTTCTTC. Translated: CASMAGVRSYNEQFF. The chain is built from TRBV4-1 and TRBJ2-1; a weak D match, TRBD2 (5 bases). The CDR3 has 15 amino acids. V lost 7 bases and J lost 0, with 13 bases in between. Germline assignment: CDR1 MGHRA and CDR2 YSYEKL.

This chain connects TRBV7-2 to TRBJ2-7; 14 bases fit TRBD2. The CDR3 length is 15 residues. CDR1 SGHTA and CDR2 FQGNSA come from the germline V gene. V shed 3 bases, J shed 5 bases, and the junction held 3 bases outside the gene matches. CDR3 sequence reads: CASSFGTSGSDEQYF. The CDR3 DNA follows: TGTGCCAGCAGCTTTGGGACTAGCGGGAGCGACGAGCAGTACTTC.

The chain recombines TRBV6-6 with TRBJ1-3; perhaps TRBD1 as D (6 bases). The CDR3 contains 15 residues. The germline CDR1 and CDR2 sequences are MNHNY and SVGAGI (reference sequence). V lost 6 bases, J lost 0 bases, and 12 bases lay in between. In nucleotides, the CDR3 is TGTGCCAGCAGCATTGGGACAATCTCTGGAAACACCATATATTTT. Translation gives CASSIGTISGNTIYF.

The chain joins TRBV5-4 to TRBJ1-1; D remains ambiguous. Trimming pared 1 base from V and 0 bases from J, leaving 4 bases between. The CDR3 runs to 13 residues. Germline V gene data show CDR1 as SGHNT and CDR2 as YYREEE (reference sequence). This CDR3 reads CASSLSLNTEAFF. The CDR3, as DNA: TGTGCCAGCAGCTTGAGCTTGAACACTGAAGCTTTCTTT.

This clone has more than one count but fewer than ten. J is TRBJ1-1 and V is TRBV5-1; D unclear. The germline gives CDR1 SGHRS, CDR2 YFSETQ. CDR3 size: 14 residues. Deletions cut 0 bases from V and 2 bases from J, with 8 bases between. This chain's CDR3 is CASSLGPVNTEAFF. The CDR3 DNA reads TGCGCCAGCAGCTTGGGTCCGGTAAACACTGAAGCTTTCTTT.

The chain recombines TRBV14 with TRBJ2-7; D ambiguous. The germline V gene encodes CDR1 SGHDN and CDR2 FVKESK. V lost 4 bases and J lost 0, with 7 bases in between. The CDR3 is made up of 13 amino acids. The CDR3 spells CASSLNPSYEQYF. The CDR3, as DNA: TGTGCCAGCAGCCTGAACCCCTCCTACGAGCAGTACTTC.

This chain links TRBV30 with TRBJ1-3; D might be TRBD1 (6 bases). With 1 base removed from V and 0 bases from J, the gap between germline ends came to 10 bases. Germline-derived CDR1 and CDR2 are GTSNPN and SVGIG (reference sequence). This CDR3 has 15 amino acids. This CDR3 is CAWSGTVISGNTIYF. In DNA, the CDR3 is TGTGCCTGGAGTGGGACAGTAATCTCTGGAAACACCATATATTTT.

The chain couples TRBV29-1 to TRBJ2-2; tentative D call: TRBD2 (5 bases). Trimming cost V 7 bases and J 1 base, with 13 bases left between them. The V gene's germline CDR1 is SQVTM and CDR2 ANQGSEA. CDR3 length equals 14 residues. CDR3 nucleotide sequence: TGCAGCGCCATAGGACTTGTGAACACCGGGGAGCTGTTTTTT. Translation gives CSAIGLVNTGELFF.